This T cell receptor (beta chain) was identified during a study of shared clonotypes between healthy human individuals. Study as a whole: With ages of 18 to 49, the donors were a couple of women and a few men.

Genomic DNA from unsorted samples was obtained from 80 million to 100 million PBMCs (per sample). Produced via immunoSEQ multiplex PCR; TCRdb's table is partial and in-frame only. The sample lists about half a million clones, roughly 80% occurring once. Trimming removed 4 bases at V and 6 bases at J, with 12 bases between. CDR1 is SQVTM, CDR2 ANQGSEA, per germline. There are 12 residues in the CDR3. In the case of this clone: A read error may explain this, as a much larger clone is one base away. Other DNA sequences in this specimen translate into the identical CDR3.

The V call is TRBV29-1, the J call TRBJ1-1; a weak D match, TRBD1 (5 bases). The sample taken for sequencing was PBMCs. This clonotype was obtained from a middle-aged woman in good health. Some clones in this sample may be carry-over from other donors' samples. In DNA, the CDR3 is TGCAGCGTTGCCGGGGGTATCGCTGAAGCTTTCTTT. This translates into CSVAGGIAEAFF.